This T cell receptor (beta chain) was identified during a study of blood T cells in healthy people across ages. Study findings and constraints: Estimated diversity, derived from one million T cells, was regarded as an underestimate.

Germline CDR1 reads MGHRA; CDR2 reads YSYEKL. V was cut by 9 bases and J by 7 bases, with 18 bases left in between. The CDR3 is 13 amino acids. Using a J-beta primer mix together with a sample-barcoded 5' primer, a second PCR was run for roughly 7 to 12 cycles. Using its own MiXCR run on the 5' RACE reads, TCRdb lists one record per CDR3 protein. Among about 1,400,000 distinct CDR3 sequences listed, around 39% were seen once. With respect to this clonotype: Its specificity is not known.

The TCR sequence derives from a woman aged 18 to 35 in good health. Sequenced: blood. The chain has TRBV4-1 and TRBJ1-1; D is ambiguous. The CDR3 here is CASHAPGFREAFF. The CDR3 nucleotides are TGCGCCAGTCATGCCCCCGGATTTCGTGAAGCTTTCTTT.